This T cell receptor beta chain was sequenced in a study of radiation and T cells in renal cell carcinoma. TCRdb's table, derived via immunoSEQ multiplex PCR, lists solely in-frame clones and lacks some. The sample holds just over 95,000 clones, 75% to 90% seen once. The CDR3 extends over 17 amino acids. Germline values: CDR1 SGHTA, CDR2 FQGTGA. V lost 5 bases and J lost 0, with 17 bases in between. The time point is: baseline pretreatment blood. Specified treatment: 15 Gy SBRT to primary tumor, nephrectomy 4 weeks later. Radiation-treated patients gave blood at baseline, week 2 and week 4. The sequenced sample was blood, obtained from a patient whose treatment included radiotherapy and nephrectomy. The V and J genes are TRBV7-3 and TRBJ2-1, with unresolved D. The receptor comes from a man aged 50-59 years with renal cell carcinoma. The CDR3 nucleotides are TGTGCCAGCAGCCCCCTCCCGGAGCGCAGCTCCTACAATGAGCAGTTCTTC. The encoded protein is CASSPLPERSSYNEQFF.